One and the same sample provided the 9 T cell receptor beta chains below, sequenced in a study of blood T cell repertoires in COVID-19 (dated by TCRdb to about 2020). Library creation used the immunoSEQ multiplex PCR assay. In its TCRdb copy, this immuneACCESS table keeps in-frame sequences only and misses some clones. Where compared with another copy, unresolved V genes explain less than half of these, and the others have no known cause. The sample has about 260,000 clones on record, 84% of them singletons. The ten most abundant clones make up less than 10% of the sample. What was sequenced was peripheral blood. All receptors derive from a human donor in a cohort sampled during active COVID-19.

The rearrangement joins TRBV2 to TRBJ2-3; D is unresolved. The CDR3 loop spans 14 amino acids. Germline V gene sequence: CDR1 SNHLY, CDR2 FYNNEI. Trimming left V 4 bases short and J 0 bases short, with 8 bases between. The CDR3 DNA is TGTGCCAGCAGTGTTGAGACTAGCACAGATACGCAGTATTTT. This sequence encodes CASSVETSTDTQYF.

The chain is built from TRBV19 and TRBJ2-6; a possible D gene is TRBD1 (6 bases). CDR3 length equals 15 residues. Trimming stripped 8 bases from V and 2 bases from J, with 13 bases between. Germline assignment: CDR1 LNHDA and CDR2 SQIVND (reference sequence). CDR3 sequence (DNA): TGTGCCAGTGAACAGGGATTTGCTGGGGCCAACGTCCTGACTTTC. Residues: CASEQGFAGANVLTF.

This clone was seen more than once but under ten times. The chain has TRBV3-1 (or the pseudogene TRBV3-2) and TRBJ1-6; TRBD1 might be the D (6 bases). Germline CDR1 LGHDT, CDR2 YNNKEL (reference sequence). The CDR3 has 14 residues. The V gene lost 4 bases and the J gene lost 8 bases, with 12 bases spanning the gap. The CDR3 sequence: CASSRGGRDSPLHF. Written as DNA, the CDR3 is TGTGCCAGCAGCCGGGGGGGGCGAGATTCACCCCTCCACTTT.

J is TRBJ1-2 and V is TRBV10-2; 9 bases map to TRBD1. The CDR3 consists of 16 residues. Germline CDR1 and CDR2: WSHSY and SAAADI. V lost 4 bases, J lost 2 bases, and 8 bases stayed unmatched. The CDR3, as DNA: TGCGCCAGCAGTGCGGACCCCGGGACAGGGAACTATGGCTACACCTTC. This gives the protein CASSADPGTGNYGYTF.

The chain has TRBV28 and TRBJ1-4; 7 nucleotides line up with TRBD1. This CDR3 contains 15 residues. V gave up 5 bases and J gave up 3 bases; unmatched junction bases: 6. Germline-derived CDR1 and CDR2 are MDHEN and SYDVKM. CDR3 sequence: CASSPTGSANEKLFF. In DNA, the CDR3 is TGTGCCAGCAGTCCGACAGGGTCCGCTAATGAAAAACTGTTTTTT. The full variable domain, with the rest looked up from reference TRBV28 and TRBJ1-4, is DVKVTQSSRYLVKRTGEKVFLECVQDMDHENMFWYRQDPGLGLRLIYFSYDVKMKEKGDIPEGYSVSREKKERFSLILESASTNQTSMYLCASSPTGSANEKLFFGSGTQLSVL.

The gene calls are TRBV14 and TRBJ2-1; 8 nucleotides align to TRBD2. The CDR3 length is 16 residues. Germline-derived CDR1 and CDR2 are SGHDN and FVKESK. V was pared by 1 base and J by 4 bases, with 6 bases of the junction left unmatched. CDR3 region: CASSQVSGSHYNEQFF. CDR3 DNA sequence: TGTGCCAGCAGCCAAGTAAGCGGGAGCCATTACAATGAGCAGTTCTTC.

This clone occurred once. V is TRBV5-4 and J is TRBJ1-4; D not resolved. The V gene lost 5 bases and the J gene lost 3 bases, with 17 bases spanning the gap. CDR1 SGHNT and CDR2 YYREEE come from the germline V gene (reference sequence). The CDR3 extends over 16 amino acids. The CDR3 bases are TGTGCCAGCAGTAACCGAAAGGCAGGTTCTAATGAAAAACTGTTTTTT. Translated, it gives CASSNRKAGSNEKLFF.

The rearrangement uses TRBV7-2 and TRBJ2-2, with D possibly TRBD2 on 5 matching bases. V lost 1 base and J lost 4, with 13 bases in between. This CDR3 comprises 16 residues. Germline V gene sequence: CDR1 SGHTA, CDR2 FQGNSA. DNA for the CDR3: TGTGCCAGCAGCTTAGATCCGGTGGGGAGCACCGGGGAGCTGTTTTTT. Its protein product is CASSLDPVGSTGELFF.

The gene calls are TRBV19 and TRBJ2-7; 12 positions match TRBD2. The CDR3 is 15 residues long. In germline, CDR1 is LNHDA, CDR2 SQIVND (reference sequence). V shed 6 bases, J shed 0 bases, and the junction held 3 bases outside the gene matches. CDR3 residues: CASRKTSGSSYEQYF. The CDR3 bases are TGTGCCAGTAGGAAGACTAGCGGGAGCTCCTACGAGCAGTACTTC.